These 10 T cell receptor beta chains were sequenced from one sample in a study of HIV-infected patients and healthy controls. All unsorted peripheral T cells were captured because whole blood was used without fractionation. Reverse transcription used 450 to 500 ng RNA and constant-region primers for alpha and beta. Separate chain-specific third strand synthesis with multiplexing indices produced the alpha and beta libraries. TCRdb passed the 5' RACE reads through MiXCR, listing each CDR3 protein once. The sample carries 15,000 to 20,000 distinct CDR3 sequences, about 8.3% recorded once. Material: blood. All receptors come from an adult in good health.

The rearrangement joins TRBV5-1 to TRBJ2-1; D is perhaps TRBD1 (6 bases). This CDR3 is built from 16 residues. Germline CDR1 is SGHRS and CDR2 is YFSETQ. Deletions cut 4 bases from V and 0 bases from J, with 14 bases between. The CDR3 here is CASSVITGSSYNEQFF. The CDR3 DNA reads TGCGCCAGCAGCGTGATTACAGGGAGCTCCTACAATGAGCAGTTCTTC. Full variable domain (outside the CDR3, taken from reference TRBV5-1 and TRBJ2-1): KAGVTQTPRYLIKTRGQQVTLSCSPISGHRSVSWYQQTPGQGLQFLFEYFSETQRNKGNFPGRFSGRQFSNSRSEMNVSTLELGDSALYLCASSVITGSSYNEQFFGPGTRLTVL.

This clonotype was picked up many times. In DNA form, the CDR3 reads TGTGCCAGCAGTTTGGGAGATAACTATGGCTACACCTTC. The encoded protein is CASSLGDNYGYTF. The genes are TRBV12-3 or TRBV12-4 and TRBJ1-2; no definite D call. Trimming took off 3 bases at V and 1 base at J, with 6 bases between the two ends. The CDR3 is 13 amino acids.

The chain employs TRBV29-1 and TRBJ2-4; D may correspond to TRBD1 or TRBD2 (5 bases each). The CDR3 length is 14 residues. Germline-derived CDR1 and CDR2 are SQVTM and ANQGSEA. Trimming pared 4 bases from V and 2 bases from J, leaving 12 bases between. This chain's CDR3 is CSVVEGPSKNIQYF. The CDR3 DNA is TGCAGCGTTGTTGAGGGGCCCTCCAAAAACATTCAGTACTTC.

This clonotype has a count of ten or more. The CDR3 is CASSPWDRDNEQFF. The CDR3 DNA sequence: TGTGCCAGCAGTCCTTGGGACAGGGACAATGAGCAGTTCTTC. The rearrangement uses TRBV12-3 or TRBV12-4 and TRBJ2-1, with 9 nucleotides matching TRBD1. V shed 5 bases, J shed 5 bases, and the junction held 4 bases outside the gene matches. The CDR3 length is 14 residues.

This clonotype occurred many times. V gene TRBV11-1 combines with J gene TRBJ1-3; no clear D. V dropped 3 bases and J dropped 0 bases, with 9 bases sitting between them. Germline CDR1 reads SGHAT; CDR2 reads FQDESV (reference sequence). The CDR3 has 15 amino acids. This CDR3 is CASSFSSGSGNTIYF. The CDR3 DNA sequence: TGTGCCAGCAGCTTCTCGTCCGGCTCTGGAAACACCATATATTTT.

There are many counts of this clonotype. This rearrangement joins TRBV12-3 or TRBV12-4 to TRBJ2-1, with 7 bases matching TRBD2. After removal of 3 bases from V and 4 bases from J, the junction contained 3 bases not matched to a gene. The CDR3 spans 14 residues. The CDR3 sequence: CASSLGGEYNEQFF. The CDR3, as DNA: TGTGCCAGCAGTTTGGGAGGGGAGTACAATGAGCAGTTCTTC.

This clonotype qualifies as medium-sized (0.01 to 0.1%). The chain recombines TRBV28 with TRBJ1-1, with D tentatively TRBD1 (5 bases). V lost 3 bases to trimming and J lost 1 base, with 9 bases between them. The CDR3 runs to 14 residues. Germline V gene data show CDR1 as MDHEN and CDR2 as SYDVKM. For the CDR3, the DNA is TGTGCCAGCAGTTTGTACAGGCCGAACACTGAAGCTTTCTTT. Translating it yields CASSLYRPNTEAFF.

This clonotype came up many times. V gene TRBV10-3 combines with J gene TRBJ1-5; D is unresolved. V shed 3 bases and J shed 4 bases, with 4 bases lying between them. Germline values: CDR1 ENHRY, CDR2 SYGVKD. The CDR3 is made up of 12 amino acids. This chain's CDR3 is CAISENNQPQHF. The CDR3 DNA is TGTGCCATCAGTGAAAATAATCAGCCCCAGCATTTT.

In this sample, this clonotype turned up many times. The chain uses TRBV6-2 or TRBV6-3 and TRBJ2-7; D remains ambiguous. CDR3 length: 13 amino acids. V gave up 7 bases and J gave up 2 bases, with 12 bases separating them. Germline lookup yields CDR1 MNHEY and CDR2 SVGEGT. The CDR3 nucleotides are TGTGCCAGCACCCAGGAGTTACCCTACGAGCAGTACTTC. Translation: CASTQELPYEQYF.

This clonotype was counted many times. At one end, the junction sequence differs from germline, possibly due to a read error. J is TRBJ1-5 and V is TRBV2; D may be TRBD1 (5 bases). In germline, CDR1 is SNHLY, CDR2 FYNNEI. There are 15 residues in the CDR3. The CDR3 here is CASREDSSSNQPQHF. As DNA, the CDR3 is TGTGCCAGCAGGGAAGACAGCTCTAGCAATCAGCCCCAGCATTTT. Using reference TRBV2 and TRBJ1-5 for the parts outside the CDR3, the full variable domain is EPEVTQTPSHQVTQMGQEVILRCVPISNHLYFYWYRQILGQKVEFLVSFYNNEISEKSEIFDDQFSVERPDGSNFTLKIRSTKLEDSAMYFCASREDSSSNQPQHFGDGTRLSIL.